The text below deals with one T cell receptor (beta chain). Which antigen it targets is not known. Base-call qualities are not available, and no considerably larger clone is one nucleotide away. TCRbeta CDR3 regions were amplified from genomic DNA by means of the immunoSEQ Assay, a bias-controlled multiplex PCR. Per the original workflow: The number of nucleated cells in each sample was estimated from the amplification of reference gene primers within the assay. Sequence reads were collapsed and filtered to measure the absolute abundance of every unique TCRbeta CDR3 rearrangement. For each sample, productive Simpson clonality was calculated as the square root of Simpson's diversity index across productive rearrangements. In its TCRdb copy, this immuneACCESS table keeps in-frame sequences only and misses some clones. Where compared with another copy, unresolved V genes explain less than half of these, and the others have no known cause. V and J calls and clone size are copied from that table; D and trimming were computed from the DNA. The sample contains 200,000 to 250,000 clones, 88% of them found a single time. The ten largest clones add up to approximately 2.7% of the sample.

As encoded in the germline V gene (reference sequence), CDR1 is SEHNR while CDR2 is FQNEAQ. The junction carries 6 bases between V and J, which are trimmed by 1 base and 3 bases respectively. The CDR3 covers 13 residues, taking in both the cysteine and the phenylalanine. Just the 39-base CDR3 DNA is kept, in frame starting at base 1. This entry is derived from a study of blood T cell repertoires in COVID-19 (dated by TCRdb to 2018 to 2021). Regarding the complete study: The collaborator samples originated in the United States, Italy and Spain and spanned the acute and convalescent phases of COVID-19. The material from the prospective study consisted of cDNA or gDNA derived from T cells, B-cell-depleted T cells, or PBMCs. Subjects who had been exposed to COVID-19, were actively infected with it, or had recovered from it provided the deeply sampled blood TCRbeta repertoires that made up the dataset. The repertoires were released in a freely available public database meant as a resource for research on the immune response to SARS-CoV-2. The samples were drawn from the first 160 participants of the ongoing ImmuneRACE study and from about 1,200 subjects provided by 6 global collaborators. The sample metadata nearly always contained a de-identified subject ID, COVID-19 status, age in years and sex. Where available, HLA class I and class II types were taken from metadata supplied by the sample provider and were not determined by assay-based typing. What the work shows at the level of the full study, not this receptor alone: Clinical and demographic metadata were provided uncurated, with the amount varying by source and participant.

In the prospective study, participants were roughly 18 to 100 years old, resided in fewer than 25 geographic areas of the United States, and were enrolled through a virtual design. In the prospective study, participants were assigned to cohorts based on the clinical history participants reported in a screening survey and a study questionnaire. ImmuneRACE Cohort 3 recovered participants were defined by two consecutive negative NP/OP PCR tests, healthcare professional clearance, or symptom resolution. Mobile phlebotomists in the prospective study collected whole blood, serum and a nasopharyngeal or oropharyngeal swab from every participant. Prospective study participants could optionally give additional blood draws and questionnaires over an approximately 2-month period. Blood samples from the prospective study were shipped frozen or at room temperature prior to DNA extraction.

The rearrangement combines TRBV7-9 with TRBJ1-1, with an unclear D gene assignment. The sequenced sample was PBMCs or T cells enriched from blood (not recorded which). The receptor was derived from a woman aged 30 to 39 who had recovered from COVID-19. The CDR3 here reads CASSLDGDTEAFF. The sequence in DNA is TGTGCCAGCAGCTTAGACGGGGACACTGAAGCTTTCTTT.